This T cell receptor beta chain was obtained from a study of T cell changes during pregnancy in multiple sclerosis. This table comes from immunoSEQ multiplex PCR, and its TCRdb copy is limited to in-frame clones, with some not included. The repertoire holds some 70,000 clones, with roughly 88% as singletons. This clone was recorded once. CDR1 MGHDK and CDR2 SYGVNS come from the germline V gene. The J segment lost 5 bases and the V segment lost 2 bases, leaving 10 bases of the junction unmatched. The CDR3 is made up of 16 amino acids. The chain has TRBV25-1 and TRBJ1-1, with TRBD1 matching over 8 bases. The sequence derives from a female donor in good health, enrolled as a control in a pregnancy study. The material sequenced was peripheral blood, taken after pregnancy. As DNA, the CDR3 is TGTGCCAGCAGTGAAGCTATCGGACAGGGAGGAACTGAAGCTTTCTTT. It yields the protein CASSEAIGQGGTEAFF.